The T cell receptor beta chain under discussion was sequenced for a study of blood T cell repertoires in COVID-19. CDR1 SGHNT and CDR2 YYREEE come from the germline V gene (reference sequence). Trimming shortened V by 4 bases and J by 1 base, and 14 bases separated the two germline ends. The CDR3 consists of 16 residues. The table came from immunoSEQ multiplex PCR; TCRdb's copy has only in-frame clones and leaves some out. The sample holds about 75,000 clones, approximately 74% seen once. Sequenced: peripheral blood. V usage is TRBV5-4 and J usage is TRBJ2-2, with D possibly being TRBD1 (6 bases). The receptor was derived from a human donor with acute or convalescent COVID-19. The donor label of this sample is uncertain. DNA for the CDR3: TGTGCCAGCAGCGCAGCAGGGGCCGTGAACACCGGGGAGCTGTTTTTT. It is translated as CASSAAGAVNTGELFF.